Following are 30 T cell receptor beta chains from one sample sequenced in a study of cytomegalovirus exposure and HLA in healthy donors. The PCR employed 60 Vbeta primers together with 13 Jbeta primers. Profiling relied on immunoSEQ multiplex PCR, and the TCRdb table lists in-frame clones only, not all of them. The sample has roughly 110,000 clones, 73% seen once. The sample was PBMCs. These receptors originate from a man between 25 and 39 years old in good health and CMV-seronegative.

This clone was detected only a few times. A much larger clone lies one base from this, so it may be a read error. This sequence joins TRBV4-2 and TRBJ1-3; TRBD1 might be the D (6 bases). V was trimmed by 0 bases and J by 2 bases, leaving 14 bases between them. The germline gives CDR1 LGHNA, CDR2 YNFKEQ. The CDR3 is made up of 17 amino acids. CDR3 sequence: CASSQEPQGPAGNTIYF. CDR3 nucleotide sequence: TGTGCCAGCAGCCAAGAACCACAGGGACCGGCTGGAAACACCATATATTTT.

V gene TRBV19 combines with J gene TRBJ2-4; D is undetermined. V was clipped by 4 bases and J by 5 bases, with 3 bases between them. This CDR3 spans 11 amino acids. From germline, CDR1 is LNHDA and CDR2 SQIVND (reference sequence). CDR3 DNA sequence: TGTGCCAGTAGTACTGAAAACATTCAGTACTTC. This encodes CASSTENIQYF.

In DNA form, the CDR3 reads TGTGCCAGCAGTTCGGGTGGGAGTGCAGATACGCAGTATTTT. It specifies CASSSGGSADTQYF. V and J are TRBV28 and TRBJ2-3, with a tentative D call TRBD2 (5 bases). Trimming removed 4 bases from V and 4 bases from J, with 12 bases in between. CDR1 MDHEN and CDR2 SYDVKM come from the germline V gene. CDR3 size: 14 residues.

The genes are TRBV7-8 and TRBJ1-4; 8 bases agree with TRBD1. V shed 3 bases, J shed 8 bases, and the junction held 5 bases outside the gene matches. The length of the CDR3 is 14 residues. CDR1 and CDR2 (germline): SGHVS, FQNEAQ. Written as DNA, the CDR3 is TGTGCCAGCAGCTTTTTTCAGGGGGCGGAAAAACTGTTTTTT. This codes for CASSFFQGAEKLFF.

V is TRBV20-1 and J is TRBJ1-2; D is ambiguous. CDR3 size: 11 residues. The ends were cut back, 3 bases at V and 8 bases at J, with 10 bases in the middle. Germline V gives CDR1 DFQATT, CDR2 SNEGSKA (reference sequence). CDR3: CSARPGRGYTF. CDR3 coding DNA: TGCAGTGCTAGGCCGGGAAGGGGCTACACCTTC.

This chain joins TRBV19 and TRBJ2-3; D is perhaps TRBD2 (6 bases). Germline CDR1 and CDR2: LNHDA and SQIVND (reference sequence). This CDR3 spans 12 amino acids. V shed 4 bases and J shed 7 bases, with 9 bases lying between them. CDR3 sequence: CASSRDFYTQYF. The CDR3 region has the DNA TGTGCCAGTAGTAGGGACTTTTATACGCAGTATTTT.

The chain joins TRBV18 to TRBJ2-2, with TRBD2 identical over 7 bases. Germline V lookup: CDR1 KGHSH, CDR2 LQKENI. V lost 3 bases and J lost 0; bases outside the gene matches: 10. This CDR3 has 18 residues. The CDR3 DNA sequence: TGTGCCAGCTCACCTCTTTTGGTAGCGGGCACGAACACCGGGGAGCTGTTTTTT. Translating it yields CASSPLLVAGTNTGELFF.

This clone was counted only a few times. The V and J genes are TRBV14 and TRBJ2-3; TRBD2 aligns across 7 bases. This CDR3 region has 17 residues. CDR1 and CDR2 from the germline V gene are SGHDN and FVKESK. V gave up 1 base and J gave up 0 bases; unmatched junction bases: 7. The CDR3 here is CASSQAAKRGSTDTQYF. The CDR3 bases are TGTGCCAGCAGCCAAGCCGCCAAGCGGGGTAGCACAGATACGCAGTATTTT. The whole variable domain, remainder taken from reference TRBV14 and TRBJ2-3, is EAGVTQFPSHSVIEKGQTVTLRCDPISGHDNLYWYRRVMGKEIKFLLHFVKESKQDESGMPNNRFLAERTGGTYSTLKVQPAELEDSGVYFCASSQAAKRGSTDTQYFGPGTRLTVL.

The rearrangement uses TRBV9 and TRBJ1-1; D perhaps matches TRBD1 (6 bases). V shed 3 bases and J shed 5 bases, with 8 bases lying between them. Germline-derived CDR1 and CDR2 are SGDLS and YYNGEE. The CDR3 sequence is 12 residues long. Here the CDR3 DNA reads TGTGCCAGCAGCGCAGGGGAGACTGAAGCTTTCTTT. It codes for CASSAGETEAFF.

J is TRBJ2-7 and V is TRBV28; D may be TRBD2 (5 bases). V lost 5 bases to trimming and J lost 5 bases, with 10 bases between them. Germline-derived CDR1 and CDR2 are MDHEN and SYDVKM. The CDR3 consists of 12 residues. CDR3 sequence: CASSRGTNEQYF. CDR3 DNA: TGTGCCAGCAGTCGGGGTACTAACGAGCAGTACTTC.

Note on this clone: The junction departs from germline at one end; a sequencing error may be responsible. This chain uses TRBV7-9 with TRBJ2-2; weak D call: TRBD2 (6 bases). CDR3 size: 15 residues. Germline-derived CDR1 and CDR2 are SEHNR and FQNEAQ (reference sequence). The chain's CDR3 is CSSSLASGVAGELFF. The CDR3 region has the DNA TGTTCCAGCAGCTTAGCCTCGGGGGTTGCCGGGGAGCTGTTTTTT. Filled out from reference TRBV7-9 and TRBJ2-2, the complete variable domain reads DTGVSQNPRHKITKRGQNVTFRCDPISEHNRLYWYRQTLGQGPEFLTYFQNEAQLEKSRLLSDRFSAERPKGSFSTLEIQRTEQGDSAMYLCSSSLASGVAGELFFGEGSRLTVL.

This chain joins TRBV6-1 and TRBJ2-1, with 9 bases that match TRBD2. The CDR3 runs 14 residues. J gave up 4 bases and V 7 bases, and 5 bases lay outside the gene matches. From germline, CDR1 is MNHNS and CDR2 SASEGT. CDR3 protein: CASTLSGRYNEQFF. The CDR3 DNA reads TGTGCCAGCACCCTTAGCGGGAGATACAATGAGCAGTTCTTC.

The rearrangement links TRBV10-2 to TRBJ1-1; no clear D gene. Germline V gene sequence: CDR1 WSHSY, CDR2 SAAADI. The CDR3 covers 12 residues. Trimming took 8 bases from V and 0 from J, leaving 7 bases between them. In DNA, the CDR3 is TGCGCCAGCGGGCACCTGAACACTGAAGCTTTCTTT. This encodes CASGHLNTEAFF.

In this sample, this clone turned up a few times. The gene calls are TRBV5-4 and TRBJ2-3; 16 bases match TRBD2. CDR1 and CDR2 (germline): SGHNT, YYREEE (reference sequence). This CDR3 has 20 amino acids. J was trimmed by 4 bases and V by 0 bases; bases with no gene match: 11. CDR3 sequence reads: CASSLDKGTSGGARADTQYF. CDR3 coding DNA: TGTGCCAGCAGCTTGGACAAAGGGACTAGCGGGGGGGCCCGGGCAGATACGCAGTATTTT.

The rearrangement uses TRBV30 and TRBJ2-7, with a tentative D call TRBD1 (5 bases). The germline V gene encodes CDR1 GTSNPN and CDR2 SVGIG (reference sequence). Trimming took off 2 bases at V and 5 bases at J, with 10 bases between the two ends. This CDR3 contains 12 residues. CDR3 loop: CAWSSTGNEQYF. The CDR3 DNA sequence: TGTGCCTGGAGTTCCACAGGTAACGAGCAGTACTTC.

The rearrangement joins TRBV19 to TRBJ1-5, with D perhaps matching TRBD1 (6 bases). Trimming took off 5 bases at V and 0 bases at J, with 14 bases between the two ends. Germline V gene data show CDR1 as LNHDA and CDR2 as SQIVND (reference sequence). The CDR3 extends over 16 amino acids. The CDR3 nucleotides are TGTGCCAGTAGTGCCGGGACAACCTATAGCAATCAGCCCCAGCATTTT. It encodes CASSAGTTYSNQPQHF.

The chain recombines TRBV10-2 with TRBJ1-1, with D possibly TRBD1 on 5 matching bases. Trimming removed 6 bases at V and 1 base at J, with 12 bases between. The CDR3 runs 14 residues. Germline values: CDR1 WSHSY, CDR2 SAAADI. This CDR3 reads CASRYRTTNTEAFF. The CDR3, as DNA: TGCGCCAGCAGGTACAGGACCACGAACACTGAAGCTTTCTTT.

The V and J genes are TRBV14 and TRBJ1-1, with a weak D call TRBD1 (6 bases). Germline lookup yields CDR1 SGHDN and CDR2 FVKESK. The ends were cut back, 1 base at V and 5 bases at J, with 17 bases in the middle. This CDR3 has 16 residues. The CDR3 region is CASSQVGRGRGTEAFF. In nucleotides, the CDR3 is TGTGCCAGCAGCCAAGTAGGGAGGGGCAGGGGTACTGAAGCTTTCTTT.

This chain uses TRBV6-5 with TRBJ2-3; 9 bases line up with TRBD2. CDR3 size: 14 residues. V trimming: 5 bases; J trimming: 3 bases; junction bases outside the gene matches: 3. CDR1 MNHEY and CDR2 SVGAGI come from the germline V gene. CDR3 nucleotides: TGTGCCAGCAGTCAGGGACTAGCTACAGATACGCAGTATTTT. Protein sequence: CASSQGLATDTQYF.

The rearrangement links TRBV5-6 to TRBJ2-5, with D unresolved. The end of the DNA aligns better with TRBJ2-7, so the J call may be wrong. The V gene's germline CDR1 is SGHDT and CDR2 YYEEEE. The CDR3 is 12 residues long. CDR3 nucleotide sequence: TGTGCCAGCAGCTTGGGCGGATACGAGCAGTACTTC. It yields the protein CASSLGGYEQYF.

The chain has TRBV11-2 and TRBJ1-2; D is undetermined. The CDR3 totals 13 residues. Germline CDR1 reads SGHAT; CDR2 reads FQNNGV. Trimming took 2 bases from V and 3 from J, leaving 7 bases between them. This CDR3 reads CASSLFQDYGYTF. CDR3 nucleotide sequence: TGTGCCAGCAGCTTATTCCAGGACTATGGCTACACCTTC.

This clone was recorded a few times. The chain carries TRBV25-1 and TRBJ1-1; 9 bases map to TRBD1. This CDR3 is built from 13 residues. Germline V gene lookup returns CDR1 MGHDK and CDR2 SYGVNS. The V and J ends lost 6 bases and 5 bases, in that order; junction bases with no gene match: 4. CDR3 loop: CASRQGAGTEAFF. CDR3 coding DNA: TGTGCCAGCAGACAGGGGGCGGGAACTGAAGCTTTCTTT.

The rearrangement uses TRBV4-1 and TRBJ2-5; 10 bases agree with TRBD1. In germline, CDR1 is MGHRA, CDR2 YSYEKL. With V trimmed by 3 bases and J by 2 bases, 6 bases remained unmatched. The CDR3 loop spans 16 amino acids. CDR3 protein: CASSQGRTGGQETQYF. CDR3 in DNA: TGCGCCAGCAGCCAGGGACGGACAGGGGGGCAAGAGACCCAGTACTTC.

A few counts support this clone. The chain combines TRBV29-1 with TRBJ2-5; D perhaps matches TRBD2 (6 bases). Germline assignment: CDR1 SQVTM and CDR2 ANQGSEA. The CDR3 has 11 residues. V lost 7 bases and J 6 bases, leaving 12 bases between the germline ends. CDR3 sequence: CSAMEGKTQYF. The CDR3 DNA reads TGCAGCGCCATGGAGGGAAAGACCCAGTACTTC.

In DNA form, the CDR3 reads TGTGCCAGCAGCTTAGGCAGGGTGAAAGCTTTCTTT. It specifies CASSLGRVKAFF. This chain connects TRBV7-2 to TRBJ1-1; D might be TRBD1 (5 bases). V lost 1 base to trimming and J lost 9 bases, with 9 bases between them. CDR1 and CDR2 from the germline V gene are SGHTA and FQGNSA. This CDR3 has 12 residues.

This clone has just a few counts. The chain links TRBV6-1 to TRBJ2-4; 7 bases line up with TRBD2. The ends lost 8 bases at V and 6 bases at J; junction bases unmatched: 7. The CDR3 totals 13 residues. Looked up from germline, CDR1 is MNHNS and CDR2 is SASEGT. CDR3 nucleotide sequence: TGTGCCAGCGGGGCGGGAGACATAAACATTCAGTACTTC. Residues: CASGAGDINIQYF.

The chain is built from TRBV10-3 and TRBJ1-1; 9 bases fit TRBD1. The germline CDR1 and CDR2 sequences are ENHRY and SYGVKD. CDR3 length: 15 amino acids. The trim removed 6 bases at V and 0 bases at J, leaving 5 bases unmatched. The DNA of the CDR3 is TGTGCCATCAGCGACAGGGGGGGGATGAACACTGAAGCTTTCTTT. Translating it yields CAISDRGGMNTEAFF.

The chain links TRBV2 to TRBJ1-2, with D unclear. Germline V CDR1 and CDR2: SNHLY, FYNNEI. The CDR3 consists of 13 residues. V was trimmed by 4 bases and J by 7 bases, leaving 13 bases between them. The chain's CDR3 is CASSAVNIRGYTF. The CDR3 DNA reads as TGTGCCAGCAGTGCAGTAAACATCCGTGGCTACACCTTC.

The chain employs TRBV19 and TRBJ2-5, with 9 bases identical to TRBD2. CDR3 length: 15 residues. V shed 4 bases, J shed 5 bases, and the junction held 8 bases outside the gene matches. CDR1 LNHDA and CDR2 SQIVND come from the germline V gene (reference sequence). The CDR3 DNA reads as TGTGCCAGTAGTAAGGTCGCGGGAGGGCGTGAGACCCAGTACTTC. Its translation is CASSKVAGGRETQYF.

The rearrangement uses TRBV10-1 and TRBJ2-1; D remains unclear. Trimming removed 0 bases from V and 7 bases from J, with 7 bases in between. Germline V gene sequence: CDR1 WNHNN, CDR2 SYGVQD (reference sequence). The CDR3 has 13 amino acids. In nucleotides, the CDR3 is TGCGCCAGCAGTGAGTCTTGGCAAAATGAGCAGTTCTTC. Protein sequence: CASSESWQNEQFF.